This TCR beta chain was sequenced in a study of regulatory T cells in long-lasting Graves disease. V lost 5 bases to trimming and J lost 6 bases, with 27 bases between them. Germline CDR1 reads MDHEN; CDR2 reads SYDVKM. The CDR3 loop spans 18 amino acids. Findings and caveats of the study: New patients shared fewer public clonotypes (966) than persistent patients did (approximately 3,000).

The authors built TCR beta libraries using iRepertoire HTBI primers and Arm-PCR of CDR3 regions. TCRdb reanalysed the multiplex PCR reads using MiXCR and keeps one entry per CDR3 protein. The repertoire has 350,000 to 450,000 distinct CDR3 sequences, less than 25% of them found once; the top ten carry around 20%. The time point is: persistent/refractory GD, antithyroid drugs over 5 years with positive TRAb. Preparation of the TCR library used RNA extracted from PBMCs. Notes on this clonotype: Its antigen is undetermined.

This TCR derives from a female donor with Graves disease. This chain joins TRBV28 and TRBJ2-3; D may correspond to TRBD1 or TRBD2 (7 bases each). Sequenced here: peripheral blood mononuclear cells (PBMCs), sampled when the disease was refractory, from a patient treated with antithyroid drugs. CDR3 nucleotides: TGTGCCAGCAGTCCACAGGGGACCGGGGGGTTCATTGTGGATACGCAGTATTTT. This codes for CASSPQGTGGFIVDTQYF.